This is a list of T cell receptor beta chains from one sample in a study of shared clonotypes between healthy human individuals. Here immunoSEQ multiplex PCR was the method, and the copy in TCRdb shows in-frame clones only, minus some. The table lists fewer than 2.5 million clones, 80% to 95% of them singletons. Material for sequencing was naive CD4+ T cells from PBMCs. The receptors come from a man aged 18 to 29 in good health. Some clones in this sample may be carry-over from other donors' samples. Each CDR3 is given with its conserved first and last residue. The D gene is left open where the match is weak. Some rows have no size entry. The others give once, few or many, or a class for an expanded clone.

>.|TRBV7-2|TRBJ1-2|.|14
CASSHRPGDYGYTF
TGTGCCAGCAGCCACCGGCCAGGGGACTATGGCTACACCTTC
>.|TRBV28|TRBJ2-7|.|12
CASRVGDYEQYF
TGTGCCAGTAGAGTGGGGGACTACGAGCAGTACTTC
>.|TRBV7-9|TRBJ2-7|.|14
CASSLSEPSYEQYF
TGTGCCAGCAGCTTGTCAGAGCCCTCCTACGAGCAGTACTTC
>.|TRBV9|TRBJ1-2|.|12
CASSVDGYGYTF
TGTGCCAGCAGCGTAGACGGGTATGGCTACACCTTC
>.|TRBV25-1|TRBJ2-7|TRBD2|18
CASSVRRGVAGGGYEQYF
TGTGCCAGCAGTGTACGTAGGGGTGTAGCGGGAGGAGGATACGAGCAGTACTTC
>.|TRBV28|TRBJ1-6|.|15
CASSSSQGISSPLHF
TGTGCCAGCAGTTCTAGTCAGGGTATAAGTTCACCCCTCCACTTT
>.|TRBV9|TRBJ2-3|TRBD2|18
CASSVAILAELQADTQYF
TGTGCCAGCAGCGTAGCTATACTAGCGGAACTTCAAGCAGATACGCAGTATTTT
>.|TRBV4-3|TRBJ2-2|.|13
CASSTFGYGELFF
TGCGCCAGCAGCACCTTCGGGTACGGGGAGCTGTTTTTT
>.|TRBV6-5|TRBJ1-5|TRBD1|15
CASRTGQGYNQPQHF
TGTGCCAGCAGAACGGGACAGGGTTACAATCAGCCCCAGCATTTT
>.|TRBV9|TRBJ1-1|.|15
CASSVEPGRYTEAFF
TGTGCCAGCAGCGTAGAACCAGGGAGGTACACTGAAGCTTTCTTT
>.|TRBV9|TRBJ2-5|.|12
CASSGGAETQYF
TGTGCCAGCAGCGGAGGAGCGGAGACCCAGTACTTC
>.|TRBV2|TRBJ2-7|.|16
CASRDGRVWLNYEQYF
TGTGCCAGCAGGGACGGTCGTGTCTGGCTGAACTACGAGCAGTACTTC
>.|TRBV9|TRBJ2-1|TRBD2|19
CASSVDEGASGRHNNEQFF
TGTGCCAGCAGCGTAGATGAGGGGGCTAGCGGGAGGCACAACAATGAGCAGTTCTTC
>.|TRBV15|TRBJ2-7|.|15
CATSRRTPGSYEQYF
TGTGCCACCAGCAGACGGACACCAGGTTCCTACGAGCAGTACTTC
>.|TRBV5-4|TRBJ2-1|TRBD2|17
CASSHGSGRSTYNEQFF
TGTGCCAGCAGCCACGGTAGCGGGAGATCGACCTACAATGAGCAGTTCTTC
>.|TRBV4-1|TRBJ1-4|.|15
CASSQEYRAGEKLFF
TGCGCCAGCAGCCAAGAATACAGGGCCGGGGAAAAACTGTTTTTT
>.|TRBV19|TRBJ1-2|.|13
CASSTPGVYGYTF
TGTGCCAGTAGTACCCCAGGGGTCTATGGCTACACCTTC
>.|TRBV30|TRBJ1-5|TRBD1|15
CAWSVATGGAQPQHF
TGTGCCTGGAGTGTTGCAACAGGGGGAGCCCAGCCCCAGCATTTT
>.|TRBV19|TRBJ1-5|.|14
CASNPRTGNQPQHF
TGTGCCAGTAACCCTAGGACGGGGAATCAGCCCCAGCATTTT
>.|TRBV23-1|TRBJ1-4|.|14
CASSQSQGEEKLFF
TGCGCCAGCAGTCAGTCACAGGGCGAGGAAAAACTGTTTTTT
>once|TRBV27|TRBJ2-7|.|15
CASSLFYDKTYEQYF
TGTGCCAGCAGTTTATTCTATGACAAAACCTACGAGCAGTACTTC
>.|TRBV11-2|TRBJ2-6|.|15
CASSLVLSGANVLTF
TGTGCCAGCAGCTTAGTTCTCTCTGGGGCCAACGTCCTGACTTTC
>few|TRBV14|TRBJ1-1|TRBD1|13
CASSRVVGQGLLF
TGTGCCAGCAGCCGGGTCGTCGGACAGGGATTACTCTTT
>.|TRBV9|TRBJ2-3|.|15
CASSVGVRSEDTQYF
TGTGCCAGCAGCGTGGGGGTGAGGTCGGAAGATACGCAGTATTTT
>.|TRBV5-1|TRBJ2-1|.|12
CASSLPSAEQFF
TGCGCCAGCAGCTTGCCTTCGGCAGAGCAGTTCTTC
>.|TRBV12-2|TRBJ1-2|.|17
CASRLGSQEGQEYGYTF
TGTGCAAGTCGCTTAGGCTCACAGGAAGGGCAGGAGTATGGCTACACCTTC
>.|TRBV20-1|TRBJ1-2|.|11
CSARDQGGYTF
TGCAGTGCTAGAGATCAGGGTGGCTACACCTTC
>.|TRBV6-5|TRBJ2-1|.|14
CASSYSFSRSEQFF
TGTGCCAGCAGTTACTCGTTTAGCCGGAGTGAGCAGTTCTTC
>.|TRBV7-2|TRBJ2-7|TRBD2|14
CASSLVGTSYEQYF
TGTGCCAGCAGCTTAGTAGGGACTAGCTACGAGCAGTACTTC
>.|TRBV7-9|TRBJ2-7|.|12
CASSRQSYEQYF
TGTGCCAGCAGCCGTCAATCCTACGAGCAGTACTTC
>once|TRBV28|TRBJ1-4|.|17
CASSWGGALSISEKLFF
TGTGCCAGCAGTTGGGGCGGAGCATTATCGATCTCTGAAAAACTGTTTTTT
>.|TRBV2|TRBJ1-5|.|16
CASSEARGRSNQPQHF
TGTGCCAGCAGTGAAGCAAGGGGCCGGAGCAATCAGCCCCAGCATTTT
>.|TRBV2|TRBJ1-5|TRBD1|14
CASTGQGTNQPQHF
TGTGCCAGCACCGGACAGGGGACCAATCAGCCCCAGCATTTT
>.|TRBV28|TRBJ2-5|.|16
CASTHPGKGNQETQYF
TGTGCCAGCACCCACCCAGGGAAAGGCAACCAAGAGACCCAGTACTTC
>once|TRBV7-9|TRBJ1-1|.|13
CASSLWGYTEAFF
TGTGCCAGCAGCCTATGGGGGTACACTGAAGCTTTCTTT
>.|TRBV30|TRBJ1-5|.|18
CAWSDFGLRGVLNQPQHF
TGTGCCTGGAGCGATTTTGGTTTAAGGGGGGTCCTCAATCAGCCCCAGCATTTT
>.|TRBV28|TRBJ2-7|TRBD2|15
CASTLTSGRAYEQYF
TGTGCCAGCACCCTGACTAGCGGGAGGGCCTACGAGCAGTACTTC
>.|TRBV7-7|TRBJ2-5|TRBD1|15
CASSRIGGSQETQYF
TGTGCCAGCAGTCGTATAGGGGGCTCCCAAGAGACCCAGTACTTC
>.|TRBV10-3|TRBJ1-4|.|15
CAISEGPGTNEKLFF
TGTGCCATCAGTGAGGGCCCAGGGACTAATGAAAAACTGTTTTTT
>.|TRBV6-5|TRBJ1-2|.|11
CASSTDGIYTF
TGTGCCAGCAGTACCGACGGTATCTACACCTTC
>.|TRBV21-1|TRBJ2-2|.|19
CASSKANDPGVFNTGELFF
TGTGCCAGCAGCAAAGCAAACGATCCCGGGGTCTTTAACACCGGGGAGCTGTTTTTT
>.|TRBV5-1|TRBJ2-2|.|14
CASSFKGDTGELFF
TGCGCCAGCAGCTTTAAGGGGGACACCGGGGAGCTGTTTTTT
>.|TRBV18|TRBJ1-1|.|16
CASSPRRGWGGTEAFF
TGTGCCAGCTCACCAAGGAGGGGTTGGGGAGGCACTGAAGCTTTCTTT
>.|TRBV28|TRBJ2-7|TRBD2|14
CASRRTSGTYEQYF
TGTGCCAGCAGGAGGACTAGCGGAACCTACGAGCAGTACTTC
>.|TRBV7-2|TRBJ1-5|.|13
CASSSSGPQPQHF
TGTGCCAGCAGCTCATCGGGGCCCCAGCCCCAGCATTTT
>once|TRBV7-3|TRBJ2-5|TRBD1|19
CASSLWGPRQGAPEETQYF
TGTGCCAGCAGCTTATGGGGACCCAGGCAGGGGGCGCCGGAAGAGACCCAGTACTTC